This TCR beta chain stems from a study of T-cell reconstitution after alpha-beta-depleted transplantation in children. The CDR3 extends over 16 amino acids. V was shortened by 3 bases and J by 2 bases, with 15 bases between the two germline ends. CDR1 and CDR2 from the germline V gene are SNHLY and FYNNEI. Notes on the study in general: After transplant, high TCRbeta diversity at day 60 in some patients arose from surviving recipient T cells and thymic progenitors. Reported findings indicate that, about two months after transplant, alpha-beta T cells came from several hundred expanded clones, which were derived from non-depleted graft cells. At one year after transplant, newly produced T cells mostly accounted for T-cell counts and diversity.

Unique molecular identifiers were used to barcode this TCRbeta library. TCRdb re-called the PCR reads with MiXCR, one entry per CDR3 protein. The sample has around 580,000 distinct CDR3 sequences, roughly 27% seen once. A remark on this clonotype: Its target is unknown.

V is TRBV2 and J is TRBJ2-3; possible D gene TRBD2, 5 bases. This material consisted of PBMCs, taken before TCRalphabeta/CD19-depleted stem cell transplant. The clonotype comes from a boy younger than two with Wiskott-Aldrich syndrome, due to receive a stem cell transplant. The CDR3 nucleotides are TGTGCCAGCAGTGATCTCGCGGGTAGGATCACAGATACGCAGTATTTT. Amino acid sequence: CASSDLAGRITDTQYF. Full variable domain (remainder filled in from reference TRBV2 and TRBJ2-3): EPEVTQTPSHQVTQMGQEVILRCVPISNHLYFYWYRQILGQKVEFLVSFYNNEISEKSEIFDDQFSVERPDGSNFTLKIRSTKLEDSAMYFCASSDLAGRITDTQYFGPGTRLTVL.